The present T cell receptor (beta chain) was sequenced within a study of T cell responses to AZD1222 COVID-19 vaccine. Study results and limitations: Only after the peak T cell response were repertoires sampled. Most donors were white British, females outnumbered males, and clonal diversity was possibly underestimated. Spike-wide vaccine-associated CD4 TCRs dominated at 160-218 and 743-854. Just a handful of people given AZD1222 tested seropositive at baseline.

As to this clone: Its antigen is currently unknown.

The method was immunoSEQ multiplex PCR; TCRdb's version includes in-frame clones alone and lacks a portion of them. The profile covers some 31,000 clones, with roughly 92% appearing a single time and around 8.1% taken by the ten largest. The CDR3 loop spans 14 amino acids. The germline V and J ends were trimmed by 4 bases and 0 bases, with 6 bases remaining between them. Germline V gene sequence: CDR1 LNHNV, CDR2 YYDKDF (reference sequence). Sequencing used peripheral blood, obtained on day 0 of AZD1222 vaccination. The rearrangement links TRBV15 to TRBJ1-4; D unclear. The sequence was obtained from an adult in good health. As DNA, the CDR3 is TGTGCCACCAGCATCGCGGCAACTAATGAAAAACTGTTTTTT. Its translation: CATSIAATNEKLFF.